This paragraph reports one T cell receptor (beta chain). This CDR3 has 14 residues. Germline loops: CDR1 SGHNT, CDR2 YYREEE (reference sequence). V lost 7 bases and J 3 bases, leaving 13 bases between the germline ends. The record originates from a study of T cells after yellow fever vaccination. Each CDR3 protein gets one entry after TCRdb re-called the 5' RACE reads with MiXCR. The table lists about 320,000 distinct CDR3 sequences, approximately 11% of them singletons. This receptor was obtained from a man between 18 and 35 years old who received the YFV17D yellow fever vaccine. The material sequenced was CD4+ T cells sorted from PBMCs, taken 45 days after the yellow fever booster vaccination. The genes are TRBV5-4 and TRBJ2-2; D possibly corresponds to TRBD2 (5 bases). The CDR3 DNA reads TGTGCCAGCGCGACGGGGTCGGACACCGGGGAGCTGTTTTTT. Amino acid sequence: CASATGSDTGELFF. The full variable domain, its missing parts supplied by reference TRBV5-4 and TRBJ2-2, is ETGVTQSPTHLIKTRGQQVTLRCSSQSGHNTVSWYQQALGQGPQFIFQYYREEENGRGNFPPRFSGLQFPNYSSELNVNALELDDSALYLCASATGSDTGELFFGEGSRLTVL.